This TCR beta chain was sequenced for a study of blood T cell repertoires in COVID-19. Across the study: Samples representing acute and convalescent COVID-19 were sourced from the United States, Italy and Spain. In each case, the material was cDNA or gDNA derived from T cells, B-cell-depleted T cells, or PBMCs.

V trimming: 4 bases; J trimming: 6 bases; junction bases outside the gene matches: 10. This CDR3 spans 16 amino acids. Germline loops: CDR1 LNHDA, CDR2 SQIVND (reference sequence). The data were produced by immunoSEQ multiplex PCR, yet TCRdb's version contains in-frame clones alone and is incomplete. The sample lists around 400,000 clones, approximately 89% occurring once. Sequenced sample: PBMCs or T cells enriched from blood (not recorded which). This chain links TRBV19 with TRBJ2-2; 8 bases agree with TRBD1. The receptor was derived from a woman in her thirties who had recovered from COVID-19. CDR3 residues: CASSNRDRTHSGELFF. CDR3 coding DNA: TGTGCCAGTAGTAACCGGGACAGGACACATTCCGGGGAGCTGTTTTTT.